The TCR beta chain under discussion was sequenced for a study of STAT3 mutations in large granular lymphocyte leukemia. There are 15 residues in the CDR3. Germline values: CDR1 GTSNPN, CDR2 SVGIG (reference sequence). With 4 bases clipped from V and 1 base from J, the junction kept 9 bases outside the gene matches. Study results and caveats: At least one immunodominant TCR beta clonotype appeared in every T-cell large granular lymphocyte leukemia patient. All newly emerging clones after therapy were STAT3 wild type. Persisting codominant clonotypes may have hidden a small pathogenic clone. Clonal expansion was inferred from samples taken at other timepoints.

This clone was counted once. Its antigen is not identified. Each sample's TCRbeta library yielded on average around 42,000 productive templates. The assay was immunoSEQ multiplex PCR, and TCRdb's table has in-frame clones only and misses some. The sample includes more than 10,000 clones, over 75% of them seen just once. The sequence derives from an elderly man with T-cell large granular lymphocyte leukemia. Some clones in this sample may be carry-over from other donors' samples. The rearrangement uses TRBV30 and TRBJ2-5; TRBD1 agrees at 7 bases. Sequenced: peripheral blood mononuclear cells. The CDR3 coding sequence is TGTGCCTGGATTACGACAGGGTATCCCCAAGAGACCCAGTACTTC. This translates into CAWITTGYPQETQYF.